This TCR beta chain was observed in a study of identical twins. Study-wide points: High-abundance cord blood beta clonotypes had fewer insertions; memory repertoires showed none. Modelling underestimated the level of out-of-frame TCR alpha sharing observed in monozygotic twins.

The V gene lost 4 bases and the J gene lost 8 bases, with 23 bases spanning the gap. From germline, CDR1 is SEHNR and CDR2 FQNEAQ (reference sequence). The CDR3 spans 16 residues. Via MiXCR, TCRdb re-called the 5' RACE reads, giving one row per CDR3 protein. The sample records 1,800,000 or so distinct CDR3 sequences, around a third being singletons. Notes on this clonotype: The antigen is undetermined.

The receptor was isolated from a newborn girl in good health. The chain has TRBV7-9 and TRBJ1-2; TRBD1 is a possible D gene (5 bases). The source material was cord blood. The DNA for the CDR3 is TGTGCCAGCAGCTCAGCCTTACCTATAGGGGCCTGGGGCTACACCTTC. Translating gives CASSSALPIGAWGYTF.